This note documents a single T cell receptor (beta chain) sequence. Libraries were prepared by immunoSEQ multiplex PCR; TCRdb keeps only in-frame clonotypes and omits some of them. The sample lists about 59,000 clones, roughly 94% occurring once. This entry belongs to a study of T cell changes during pregnancy in multiple sclerosis. The sample in question was CD8+ T cells from peripheral blood mononuclear cells, obtained after pregnancy. This receptor was identified in a female donor with multiple sclerosis, enrolled in a pregnancy study.

CDR3 protein: CASSLAPENEQFF. The CDR3 DNA sequence: TGTGCCAGCAGCTTAGCGCCGGAGAATGAGCAGTTCTTC. The chain couples TRBV7-9 to TRBJ2-1; D ambiguous. V gave up 0 bases and J gave up 7 bases, with 7 bases separating them. This CDR3 comprises 13 residues. Germline V gene lookup returns CDR1 SEHNR and CDR2 FQNEAQ (reference sequence). The variable domain in full, with the rest retrieved from reference TRBV7-9 and TRBJ2-1, is DTGVSQNPRHKITKRGQNVTFRCDPISEHNRLYWYRQTLGQGPEFLTYFQNEAQLEKSRLLSDRFSAERPKGSFSTLEIQRTEQGDSAMYLCASSLAPENEQFFGPGTRLTVL.